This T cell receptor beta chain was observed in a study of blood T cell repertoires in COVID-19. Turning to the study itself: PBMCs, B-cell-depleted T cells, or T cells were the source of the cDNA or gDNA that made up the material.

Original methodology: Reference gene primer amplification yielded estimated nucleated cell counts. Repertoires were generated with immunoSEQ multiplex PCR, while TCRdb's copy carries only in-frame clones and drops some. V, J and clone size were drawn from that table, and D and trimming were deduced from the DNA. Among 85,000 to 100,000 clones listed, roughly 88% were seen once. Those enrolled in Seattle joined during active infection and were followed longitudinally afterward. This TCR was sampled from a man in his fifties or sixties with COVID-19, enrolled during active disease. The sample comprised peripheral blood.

This CDR3 is CASSQARTSPLHF. In DNA form, the CDR3 reads TGTGCCAGCAGCCAAGCCCGCACTTCCCCCCTCCACTTT. The chain recombines TRBV3-1 (or the pseudogene TRBV3-2) with TRBJ1-6; D gene ambiguous. CDR3 length: 13 amino acids. Germline V gives CDR1 LGHDT, CDR2 YNNKEL (reference sequence). Deletions cut 1 base from V and 13 bases from J, with 11 bases between.